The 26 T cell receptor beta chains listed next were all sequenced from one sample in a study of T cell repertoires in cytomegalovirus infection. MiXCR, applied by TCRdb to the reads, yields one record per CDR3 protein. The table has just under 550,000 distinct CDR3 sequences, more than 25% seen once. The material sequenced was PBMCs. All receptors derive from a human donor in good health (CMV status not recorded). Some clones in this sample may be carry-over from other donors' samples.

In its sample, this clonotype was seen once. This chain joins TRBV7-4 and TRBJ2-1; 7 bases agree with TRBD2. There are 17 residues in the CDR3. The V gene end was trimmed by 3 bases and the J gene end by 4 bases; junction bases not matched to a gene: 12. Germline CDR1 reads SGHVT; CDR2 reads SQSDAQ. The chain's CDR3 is CASSFHLGGSAYNEQFF. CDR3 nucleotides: TGTGCCAGCAGCTTCCACCTCGGCGGGAGCGCGTACAATGAGCAGTTCTTC. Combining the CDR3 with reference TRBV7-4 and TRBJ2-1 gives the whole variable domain GAGVSQSPRYKVAKRGRDVALRCDSISGHVTLYWYRQTLGQGSEVLTYSQSDAQRDKSGRPSGRFSAERPERSVSTLKIQRTEQGDSAVYLCASSFHLGGSAYNEQFFGPGTRLTVL.

The CDR3 DNA is TGTGCCAGCAGCTTAGATGGACTAGCGGACGAGCAGTACTTC. Amino acids: CASSLDGLADEQYF. The gene calls are TRBV11-3 and TRBJ2-7; 10 bases are a match to TRBD2. The CDR3 is made up of 14 amino acids. Germline V gene lookup returns CDR1 SGHNT and CDR2 YENEEA. The ends lost 0 bases at V and 5 bases at J; junction bases unmatched: 1.

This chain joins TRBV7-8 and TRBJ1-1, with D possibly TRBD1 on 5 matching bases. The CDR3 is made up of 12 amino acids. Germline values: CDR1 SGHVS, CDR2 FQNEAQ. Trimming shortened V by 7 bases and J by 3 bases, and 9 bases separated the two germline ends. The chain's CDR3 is CASTMGDTEAFF. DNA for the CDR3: TGTGCCAGCACCATGGGGGACACTGAAGCTTTCTTT.

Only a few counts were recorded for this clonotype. CDR3: CASSSAGQGIGTQYF. CDR3 DNA sequence: TGTGCCAGCAGTTCGGCGGGACAGGGGATTGGGACCCAGTACTTC. The chain employs TRBV12-3 or TRBV12-4 and TRBJ2-5; 10 bases line up with TRBD1. Germline trimming cut 4 bases from V and 7 bases from J; bases unmatched to any gene: 9. The CDR3 extends over 15 amino acids.

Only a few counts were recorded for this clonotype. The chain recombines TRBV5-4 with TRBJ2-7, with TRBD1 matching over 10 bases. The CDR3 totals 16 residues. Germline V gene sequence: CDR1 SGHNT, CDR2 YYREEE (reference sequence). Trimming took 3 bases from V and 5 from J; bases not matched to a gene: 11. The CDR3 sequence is CASSSLPGQGSHEQYF. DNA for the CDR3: TGTGCCAGCAGCTCACTCCCGGGACAGGGGTCGCACGAGCAGTACTTC. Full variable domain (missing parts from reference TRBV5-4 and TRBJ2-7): ETGVTQSPTHLIKTRGQQVTLRCSSQSGHNTVSWYQQALGQGPQFIFQYYREEENGRGNFPPRFSGLQFPNYSSELNVNALELDDSALYLCASSSLPGQGSHEQYFGPGTRLTVT.

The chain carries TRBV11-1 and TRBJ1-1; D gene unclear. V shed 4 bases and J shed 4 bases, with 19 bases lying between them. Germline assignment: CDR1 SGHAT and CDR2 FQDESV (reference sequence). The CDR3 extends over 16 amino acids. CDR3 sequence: CASSYSWAGFGTEAFF. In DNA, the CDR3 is TGTGCCAGCAGCTACTCTTGGGCGGGTTTTGGCACTGAAGCTTTCTTT.

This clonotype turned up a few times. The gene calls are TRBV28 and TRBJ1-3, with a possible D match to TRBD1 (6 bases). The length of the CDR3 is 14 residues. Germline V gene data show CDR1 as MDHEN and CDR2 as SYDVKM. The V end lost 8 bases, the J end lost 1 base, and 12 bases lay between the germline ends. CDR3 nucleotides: TGTGCCAGCGAACAGGGATCTTCTGGAAACACCATATATTTT. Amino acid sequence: CASEQGSSGNTIYF.

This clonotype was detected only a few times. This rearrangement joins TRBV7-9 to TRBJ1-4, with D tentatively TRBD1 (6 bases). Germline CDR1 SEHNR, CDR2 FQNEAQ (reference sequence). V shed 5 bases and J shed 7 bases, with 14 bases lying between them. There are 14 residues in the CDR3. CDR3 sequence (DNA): TGTGCCAGCAGCCATGCGCAGGGGCTTGAAAAACTGTTTTTT. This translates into CASSHAQGLEKLFF. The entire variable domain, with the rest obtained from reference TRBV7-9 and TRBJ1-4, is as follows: DTGVSQNPRHKITKRGQNVTFRCDPISEHNRLYWYRQTLGQGPEFLTYFQNEAQLEKSRLLSDRFSAERPKGSFSTLEIQRTEQGDSAMYLCASSHAQGLEKLFFGSGTQLSVL.

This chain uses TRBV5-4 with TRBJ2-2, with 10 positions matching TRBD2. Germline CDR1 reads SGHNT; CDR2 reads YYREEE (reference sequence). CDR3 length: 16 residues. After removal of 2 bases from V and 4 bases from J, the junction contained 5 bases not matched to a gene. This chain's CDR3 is CASSFPGLASTGELFF. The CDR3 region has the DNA TGTGCCAGCAGCTTCCCGGGACTAGCGAGCACCGGGGAGCTGTTTTTT.

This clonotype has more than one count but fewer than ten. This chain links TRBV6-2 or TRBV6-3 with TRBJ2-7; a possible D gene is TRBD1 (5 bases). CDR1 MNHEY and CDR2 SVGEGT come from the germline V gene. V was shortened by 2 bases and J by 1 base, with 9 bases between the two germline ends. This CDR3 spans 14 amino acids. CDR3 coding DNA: TGTGCCAGCAGTTACGGGCAGGGATCCTACGAGCAGTACTTC. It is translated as CASSYGQGSYEQYF.

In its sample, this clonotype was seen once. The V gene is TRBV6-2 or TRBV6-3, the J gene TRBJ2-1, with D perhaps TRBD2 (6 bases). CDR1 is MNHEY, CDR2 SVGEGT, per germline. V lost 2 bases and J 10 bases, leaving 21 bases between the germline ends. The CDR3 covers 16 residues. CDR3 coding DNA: TGTGCCAGCAGTTACGTGGGCGGGACCAACATTTGGGAGCAGTTCTTC. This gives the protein CASSYVGGTNIWEQFF.

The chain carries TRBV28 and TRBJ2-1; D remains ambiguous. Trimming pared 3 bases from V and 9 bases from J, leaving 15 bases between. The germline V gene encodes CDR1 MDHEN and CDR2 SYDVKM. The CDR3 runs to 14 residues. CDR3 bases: TGTGCCAGCAGTTTGTACACCCTAAATGGTGAGCAGTTCTTC. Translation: CASSLYTLNGEQFF.

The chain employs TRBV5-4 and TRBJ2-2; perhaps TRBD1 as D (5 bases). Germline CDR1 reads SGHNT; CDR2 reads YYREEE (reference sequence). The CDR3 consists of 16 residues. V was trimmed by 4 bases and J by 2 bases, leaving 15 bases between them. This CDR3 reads CASSPSAGINTGELFF. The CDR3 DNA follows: TGTGCCAGCAGCCCTTCGGCAGGGATCAACACCGGGGAGCTGTTTTTT.

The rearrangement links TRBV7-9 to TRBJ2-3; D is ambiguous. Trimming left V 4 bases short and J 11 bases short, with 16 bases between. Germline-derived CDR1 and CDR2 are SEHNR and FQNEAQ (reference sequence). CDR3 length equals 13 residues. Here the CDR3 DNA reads TGTGCCAGCAGCTCCCCCCCCCTTATGAGGCAGTATTTT. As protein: CASSSPPLMRQYF. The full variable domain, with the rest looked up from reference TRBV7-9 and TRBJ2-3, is DTGVSQNPRHKITKRGQNVTFRCDPISEHNRLYWYRQTLGQGPEFLTYFQNEAQLEKSRLLSDRFSAERPKGSFSTLEIQRTEQGDSAMYLCASSSPPLMRQYFGPGTRLTVL.

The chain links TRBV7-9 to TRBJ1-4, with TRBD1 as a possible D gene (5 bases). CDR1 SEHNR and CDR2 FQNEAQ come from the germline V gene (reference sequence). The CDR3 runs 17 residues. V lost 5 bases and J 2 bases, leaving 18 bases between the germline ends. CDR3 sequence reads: CASSAPVRGRTNEKLFF. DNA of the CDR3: TGTGCCAGCAGCGCCCCCGTTAGGGGAAGGACTAATGAAAAACTGTTTTTT.

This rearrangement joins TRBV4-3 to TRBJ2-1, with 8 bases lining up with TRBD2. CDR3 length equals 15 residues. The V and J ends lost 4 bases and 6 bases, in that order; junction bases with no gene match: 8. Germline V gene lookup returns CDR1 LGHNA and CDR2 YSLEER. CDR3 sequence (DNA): TGCGCCAGCAGCCTCCGGTGGAGCGGGGGCAATGAGCAGTTCTTC. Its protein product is CASSLRWSGGNEQFF.

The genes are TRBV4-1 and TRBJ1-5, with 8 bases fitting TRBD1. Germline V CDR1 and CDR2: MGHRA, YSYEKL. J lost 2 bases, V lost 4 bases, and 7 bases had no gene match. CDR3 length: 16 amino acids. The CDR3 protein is CASSPTLGQGNQPQHF. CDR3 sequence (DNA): TGCGCCAGCAGCCCTACCCTGGGACAGGGCAATCAGCCCCAGCATTTT.

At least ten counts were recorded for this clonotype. CDR3 protein: CASRPRENTEAFF. The CDR3 DNA sequence: TGTGCCAGTAGGCCCAGGGAGAACACTGAAGCTTTCTTT. This rearrangement joins TRBV19 to TRBJ1-1; D might be TRBD1 (5 bases). Germline loops: CDR1 LNHDA, CDR2 SQIVND (reference sequence). The CDR3 consists of 13 residues. With 6 bases removed from V and 1 base from J, the gap between germline ends came to 9 bases.

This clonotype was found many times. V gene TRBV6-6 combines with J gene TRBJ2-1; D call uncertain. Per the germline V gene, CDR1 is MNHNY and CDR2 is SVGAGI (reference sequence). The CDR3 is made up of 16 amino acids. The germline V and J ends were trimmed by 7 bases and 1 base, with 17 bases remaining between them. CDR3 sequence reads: CASIPAPAPSYNEQFF. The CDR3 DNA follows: TGTGCCAGCATCCCGGCCCCAGCGCCATCCTACAATGAGCAGTTCTTC.

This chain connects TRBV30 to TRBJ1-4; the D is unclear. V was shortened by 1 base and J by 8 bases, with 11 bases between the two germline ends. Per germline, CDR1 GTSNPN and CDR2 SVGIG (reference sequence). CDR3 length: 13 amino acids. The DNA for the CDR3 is TGTGCCTGGAGTGAAGTCTCCCAGGAAAAACTGTTTTTT. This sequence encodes CAWSEVSQEKLFF.

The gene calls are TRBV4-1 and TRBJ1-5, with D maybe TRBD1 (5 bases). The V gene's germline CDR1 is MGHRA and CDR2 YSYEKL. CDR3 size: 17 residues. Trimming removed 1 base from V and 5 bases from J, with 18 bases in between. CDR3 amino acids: CASSQGTGSIVDQPQHF. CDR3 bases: TGCGCCAGCAGCCAAGGTACAGGTTCTATTGTCGATCAGCCCCAGCATTTT.

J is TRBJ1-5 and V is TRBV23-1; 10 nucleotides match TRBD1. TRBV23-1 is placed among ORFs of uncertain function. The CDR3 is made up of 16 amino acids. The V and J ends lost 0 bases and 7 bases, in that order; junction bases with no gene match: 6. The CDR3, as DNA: TGCGCCAGCAGTCAATCGAGGGACAGGGGTGGACAGCCCCAGCATTTT. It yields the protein CASSQSRDRGGQPQHF.

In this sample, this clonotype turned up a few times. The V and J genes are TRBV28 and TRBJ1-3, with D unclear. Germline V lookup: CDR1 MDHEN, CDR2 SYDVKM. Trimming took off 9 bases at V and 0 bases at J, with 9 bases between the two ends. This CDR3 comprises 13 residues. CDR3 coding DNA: TGTGCCAGTTTGGTGAACTCTGGAAACACCATATATTTT. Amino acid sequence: CASLVNSGNTIYF. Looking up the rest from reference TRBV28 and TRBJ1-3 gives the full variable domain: DVKVTQSSRYLVKRTGEKVFLECVQDMDHENMFWYRQDPGLGLRLIYFSYDVKMKEKGDIPEGYSVSREKKERFSLILESASTNQTSMYLCASLVNSGNTIYFGEGSWLTVV.

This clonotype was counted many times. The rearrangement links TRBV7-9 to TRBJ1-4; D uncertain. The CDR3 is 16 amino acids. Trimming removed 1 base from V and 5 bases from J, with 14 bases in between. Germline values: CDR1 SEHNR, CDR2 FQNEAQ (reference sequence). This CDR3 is CASSLVAGRHNEKLFF. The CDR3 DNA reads TGTGCCAGCAGCTTAGTCGCGGGCAGACACAATGAAAAACTGTTTTTT. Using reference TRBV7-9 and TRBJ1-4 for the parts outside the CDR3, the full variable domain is DTGVSQNPRHKITKRGQNVTFRCDPISEHNRLYWYRQTLGQGPEFLTYFQNEAQLEKSRLLSDRFSAERPKGSFSTLEIQRTEQGDSAMYLCASSLVAGRHNEKLFFGSGTQLSVL.

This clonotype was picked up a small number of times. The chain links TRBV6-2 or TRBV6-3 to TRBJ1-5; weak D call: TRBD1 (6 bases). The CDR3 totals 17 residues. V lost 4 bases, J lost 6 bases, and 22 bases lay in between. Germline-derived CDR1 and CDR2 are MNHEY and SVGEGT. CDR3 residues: CASSWAPSRGRGQPQHF. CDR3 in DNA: TGTGCCAGCAGTTGGGCCCCTAGCAGGGGCAGAGGTCAGCCCCAGCATTTT.

CDR3 region: CSVERSRGSSGEQFF. The CDR3 DNA reads as TGCAGCGTTGAAAGGAGCCGGGGCTCTTCGGGTGAGCAGTTCTTC. The J gene is TRBJ2-1, the V gene TRBV29-1; TRBD1 or TRBD2 may be the D gene (5 bases each). CDR1 SQVTM and CDR2 ANQGSEA come from the germline V gene. CDR3 length: 15 amino acids. Deletions cut 2 bases from V and 9 bases from J, with 20 bases between.